The 25 T cell receptor beta chains below come from one sample, sequenced in a study of shared clonotypes between healthy human individuals. Data came from immunoSEQ multiplex PCR; TCRdb stores just in-frame clones and leaves some out. The sample records 2,500,000 or so clones, around 92% being singletons. The sample consisted of naive CD4+ T cells from PBMCs. Noted subset: CD45RA+ positively selected. The receptors were gathered from a man between 18 and 29 years old in good health. Some clones in this sample may be carry-over from other donors' samples.

This clone was found once. The chain couples TRBV5-8 to TRBJ1-6, with D maybe TRBD1 (6 bases). There are 15 residues in the CDR3. Trimming pared 3 bases from V and 5 bases from J, leaving 12 bases between. The germline gives CDR1 SGHTS, CDR2 YDEGEE. The CDR3 sequence: CASSSGTPNNSPLHF. CDR3 nucleotides: TGTGCCAGCAGCTCCGGGACACCCAATAATTCACCCCTCCACTTT.

The chain combines TRBV6-5 with TRBJ2-1; 9 bases are shared with TRBD2. The CDR3 covers 16 residues. J lost 7 bases, V lost 2 bases, and 9 bases had no gene match. Germline-derived CDR1 and CDR2 are MNHEY and SVGAGI. CDR3 sequence reads: CASSYKASGNRNEQFF. The CDR3 nucleotides are TGTGCCAGCAGTTACAAGGCTAGCGGGAACCGTAATGAGCAGTTCTTC.

CDR3 in amino acids: CASSKPGTNSGNTIYF. The DNA of the CDR3 is TGTGCCAGCTCCAAGCCCGGGACAAACTCTGGAAACACCATATATTTT. The chain has TRBV28 and TRBJ1-3; D is possibly TRBD1 (6 bases). The CDR3 consists of 16 residues. Germline V lookup: CDR1 MDHEN, CDR2 SYDVKM. V lost 8 bases to trimming and J lost 0 bases, with 17 bases between them.

The rearrangement joins TRBV7-2 to TRBJ1-5; D call uncertain. Trimming pared 2 bases from V and 5 bases from J, leaving 7 bases between. The CDR3 consists of 13 residues. Germline values: CDR1 SGHTA, CDR2 FQGNSA. Here the CDR3 DNA reads TGTGCCAGCAGCTTAAATCGGGATCAGCCCCAGCATTTT. Residues: CASSLNRDQPQHF.

The table lists this clone with a count of one. The rearrangement uses TRBV11-3 and TRBJ2-1; D possibly corresponds to TRBD1 (6 bases). The CDR3 is made up of 13 amino acids. Germline CDR1 and CDR2: SGHNT and YENEEA. V was cut by 1 base and J by 7 bases, with 8 bases left in between. CDR3 region: CASSLGGRNEQFF. The DNA for the CDR3 is TGTGCCAGCAGCTTAGGGGGGCGGAATGAGCAGTTCTTC.

The chain links TRBV7-9 to TRBJ2-2, with TRBD2 matching 9 bases. CDR1 and CDR2 (germline): SEHNR, FQNEAQ (reference sequence). This CDR3 spans 18 amino acids. The J segment lost 6 bases and the V segment lost 6 bases, leaving 17 bases of the junction unmatched. The CDR3 sequence: CASSTEAGSGRVSGELFF. The DNA of the CDR3 is TGTGCCAGCAGTACCGAAGCCGGTAGCGGGAGAGTTTCCGGGGAGCTGTTTTTT.

The V call is TRBV9, the J call TRBJ2-7, with 9 bases lining up with TRBD1. Germline V gene data show CDR1 as SGDLS and CDR2 as YYNGEE. CDR3 length: 15 amino acids. The trim removed 3 bases at V and 3 bases at J, leaving 7 bases unmatched. CDR3 sequence: CASSAGTGRHYEQYF. In nucleotides, the CDR3 is TGTGCCAGCAGCGCCGGGACAGGGAGACACTACGAGCAGTACTTC.

This rearrangement joins TRBV5-4 to TRBJ1-1, with D uncertain. This CDR3 has 12 amino acids. The germline gives CDR1 SGHNT, CDR2 YYREEE (reference sequence). Trimming pared 1 base from V and 7 bases from J, leaving 8 bases between. CDR3 protein: CASSLQPGEAFF. In DNA form, the CDR3 reads TGTGCCAGCAGCTTGCAACCCGGTGAAGCTTTCTTT.

J is TRBJ1-3 and V is TRBV5-4; the match to TRBD1 covers 9 bases. With V trimmed by 3 bases and J by 0 bases, 10 bases remained unmatched. Germline lookup yields CDR1 SGHNT and CDR2 YYREEE (reference sequence). This CDR3 is 18 amino acids long. The CDR3 is CASSSNRGRPGSGNTIYF. The CDR3 DNA sequence: TGTGCCAGCAGCTCTAACAGGGGGCGCCCGGGCTCTGGAAACACCATATATTTT.

Only one count was recorded for this clone. J is TRBJ1-1 and V is TRBV28; D perhaps matches TRBD1 (5 bases). Per the germline V gene, CDR1 is MDHEN and CDR2 is SYDVKM. The CDR3 contains 15 residues. The V gene lost 5 bases and the J gene lost 3 bases, with 16 bases spanning the gap. CDR3 nucleotide sequence: TGTGCCAGCAGTGCCACAGGTTTGGGGGACACTGAAGCTTTCTTT. Amino acids: CASSATGLGDTEAFF.

This clone was recorded a few times. The chain couples TRBV27 to TRBJ2-2; D remains ambiguous. V was clipped by 3 bases and J by 4 bases, with 12 bases between them. This CDR3 has 15 residues. Germline CDR1 MNHEY, CDR2 SMNVEV (reference sequence). This CDR3 is CASSFEQRSTGELFF. As DNA, the CDR3 is TGTGCCAGCAGTTTCGAACAGCGCTCCACCGGGGAGCTGTTTTTT.

This chain connects TRBV6-1 to TRBJ1-2; TRBD1 matches at 8 bases. V gave up 4 bases and J gave up 1 base; unmatched junction bases: 11. Looked up from germline, CDR1 is MNHNS and CDR2 is SASEGT. There are 17 residues in the CDR3. The CDR3 reads CASSAIGQGEYNYGYTF. The CDR3 DNA is TGTGCCAGCAGTGCCATAGGACAGGGCGAATATAACTATGGCTACACCTTC.

The V and J genes are TRBV28 and TRBJ2-1, with TRBD2 matching 7 bases. The CDR3 totals 17 residues. Germline CDR1 MDHEN, CDR2 SYDVKM. The V segment lost 7 bases and the J segment 2 bases; nucleotides outside the gene matches: 14. This chain's CDR3 is CASTPSLAAPTYNEQFF. For the CDR3, the DNA is TGTGCCAGCACCCCTTCCCTAGCGGCCCCTACCTACAATGAGCAGTTCTTC. The whole variable domain, filled in from reference TRBV28 and TRBJ2-1, reads DVKVTQSSRYLVKRTGEKVFLECVQDMDHENMFWYRQDPGLGLRLIYFSYDVKMKEKGDIPEGYSVSREKKERFSLILESASTNQTSMYLCASTPSLAAPTYNEQFFGPGTRLTVL.

The sample holds a few counts of this clone. The gene calls are TRBV5-1 and TRBJ1-1, with 11 nucleotides matching TRBD1. The CDR3 spans 15 residues. The V segment lost 4 bases and the J segment 3 bases; nucleotides outside the gene matches: 5. Germline V CDR1 and CDR2: SGHRS, YFSETQ. The CDR3 loop reads CASSAGTGGDTEAFF. CDR3 DNA sequence: TGCGCCAGCAGCGCTGGGACAGGGGGGGACACTGAAGCTTTCTTT. The entire variable domain, with the rest obtained from reference TRBV5-1 and TRBJ1-1, is as follows: KAGVTQTPRYLIKTRGQQVTLSCSPISGHRSVSWYQQTPGQGLQFLFEYFSETQRNKGNFPGRFSGRQFSNSRSEMNVSTLELGDSALYLCASSAGTGGDTEAFFGQGTRLTVV.

This chain uses TRBV28 with TRBJ2-3; 7 nucleotides match TRBD1. The V and J ends lost 7 bases and 4 bases, in that order; junction bases with no gene match: 8. The CDR3 consists of 14 residues. Germline V gene data show CDR1 as MDHEN and CDR2 as SYDVKM. The CDR3, as DNA: TGTGCCAGCAACCTCCTCCAGGGGGCAGATACGCAGTATTTT. Residues: CASNLLQGADTQYF. The whole variable domain, filled in from reference TRBV28 and TRBJ2-3, reads DVKVTQSSRYLVKRTGEKVFLECVQDMDHENMFWYRQDPGLGLRLIYFSYDVKMKEKGDIPEGYSVSREKKERFSLILESASTNQTSMYLCASNLLQGADTQYFGPGTRLTVL.

The chain is built from TRBV2 and TRBJ2-7, with 10 nucleotides matching TRBD1. Trimming at V came to 5 bases and at J to 5 bases, leaving 9 bases not matched to a gene. The CDR3 has 15 amino acids. From germline, CDR1 is SNHLY and CDR2 FYNNEI. The CDR3 nucleotides read TGTGCCAGCAGTCCCTCGACAGGGGGCGTCGACGAGCAGTACTTC. Amino acid sequence: CASSPSTGGVDEQYF.

V and J are TRBV9 and TRBJ2-1, with a tentative D call TRBD1 (6 bases). Deletions cut 4 bases from V and 3 bases from J, with 23 bases between. The length of the CDR3 is 18 residues. The germline V gene encodes CDR1 SGDLS and CDR2 YYNGEE. CDR3 amino acids: CASSPLFQYRDNYNEQFF. DNA for the CDR3: TGTGCCAGCAGCCCTTTATTTCAGTACCGGGACAACTACAATGAGCAGTTCTTC.

The rearrangement links TRBV4-1 to TRBJ2-5, with 8 bases matching TRBD1. With 2 bases clipped from V and 4 bases from J, the junction kept 6 bases outside the gene matches. From germline, CDR1 is MGHRA and CDR2 YSYEKL. This CDR3 is built from 15 residues. The CDR3 coding sequence is TGCGCCAGCAGCCAACGAGGACAGGGAGGAGAGACCCAGTACTTC. It yields the protein CASSQRGQGGETQYF.

The chain employs TRBV27 and TRBJ2-6; the D call may be TRBD1 or TRBD2 (6 bases each). Trimming pared 6 bases from V and 4 bases from J, leaving 13 bases between. Germline V CDR1 and CDR2: MNHEY, SMNVEV (reference sequence). This CDR3 spans 15 amino acids. CDR3 DNA sequence: TGTGCCAGCAGCCCGTGGGGGGCCGGGGCCAACGTCCTGACTTTC. Encoded protein: CASSPWGAGANVLTF.

This rearrangement joins TRBV5-1 to TRBJ2-2; D unclear. V was pared by 1 base and J by 3 bases, with 16 bases between. CDR1 is SGHRS and CDR2 is YFSETQ in the germline V gene. This CDR3 is 17 amino acids long. The CDR3 loop reads CASSLKWDGRDTGELFF. CDR3 bases: TGCGCCAGCAGCTTGAAGTGGGATGGAAGGGACACCGGGGAGCTGTTTTTT.

This chain links TRBV4-1 with TRBJ1-5; D gene uncertain. The V end lost 1 base, the J end lost 4 bases, and 8 bases lay between the germline ends. The CDR3 contains 14 residues. Germline CDR1 MGHRA, CDR2 YSYEKL. The CDR3 sequence is CASSQGVLNQPQHF. In DNA form, the CDR3 reads TGCGCCAGCAGCCAAGGGGTCTTAAATCAGCCCCAGCATTTT.

The rearrangement uses TRBV7-9 and TRBJ1-4; D is undetermined. CDR1 SEHNR and CDR2 FQNEAQ come from the germline V gene (reference sequence). The V and J ends lost 6 bases and 6 bases respectively, with 11 bases between them. The CDR3 loop spans 13 amino acids. CDR3 protein: CASSSQGHEKLFF. CDR3 coding DNA: TGTGCCAGCAGTTCACAAGGTCATGAAAAACTGTTTTTT.

J is TRBJ2-5 and V is TRBV5-1; no definite D call. Per germline, CDR1 SGHRS and CDR2 YFSETQ. The CDR3 is 14 residues long. V was cut by 0 bases and J by 1 base, with 7 bases left in between. CDR3 nucleotides: TGCGCCAGCAGCTTGGAACGGTCCCAAGAGACCCAGTACTTC. This translates into CASSLERSQETQYF.

The sample holds one count of this clone. V usage is TRBV7-2 and J usage is TRBJ1-2; no clear D gene. The CDR3 sequence is 15 residues long. V lost 1 base and J lost 3, with 12 bases in between. In germline, CDR1 is SGHTA, CDR2 FQGNSA. Written as DNA, the CDR3 is TGTGCCAGCAGCTTAGTACGGGAGATTGACTATGGCTACACCTTC. It specifies CASSLVREIDYGYTF.

CDR3 bases: TGTGCCAGCAGCTCGGGGATGTTAGGTGAAAAACTGTTTTTT. Its translation: CASSSGMLGEKLFF. The V call is TRBV6-5, the J call TRBJ1-4, with D unclear. The CDR3 is 14 residues long. V dropped 6 bases and J dropped 7 bases, with 15 bases sitting between them. Germline-derived CDR1 and CDR2 are MNHEY and SVGAGI.